The 12 T cell receptor beta chains presented below share a single source sample, sequenced in a study of blood T cell repertoires in COVID-19. Assay: immunoSEQ multiplex PCR; the TCRdb copy retains only in-frame clones and omits some. The profile shows about 270,000 clones, 85% of them singletons. What was sequenced was peripheral blood. These TCRs come from a woman aged 45-65 years with active or convalescent COVID-19.

The rearrangement uses TRBV19 and TRBJ2-2; tentatively, D is TRBD1 (6 bases). There are 14 residues in the CDR3. The V end lost 4 bases, the J end lost 5 bases, and 11 bases lay between the germline ends. Germline V gene lookup returns CDR1 LNHDA and CDR2 SQIVND (reference sequence). The chain's CDR3 is CASSTQTGTGELFF. CDR3 DNA sequence: TGTGCCAGTAGTACCCAGACAGGTACCGGGGAGCTGTTTTTT.

The chain combines TRBV24-1 with TRBJ2-1; possibly TRBD2 for D (5 bases). V dropped 0 bases and J dropped 6 bases, with 11 bases sitting between them. Germline CDR1 reads KGHDR; CDR2 reads SFDVKD. CDR3 length: 15 amino acids. The CDR3 bases are TGTGCCACCAGTGATTTGAGGTCGGGATTCAATGAGCAGTTCTTC. It codes for CATSDLRSGFNEQFF.

The V call is TRBV11-3, the J call TRBJ2-1; TRBD2 matches at 7 bases. V was pared by 0 bases and J by 4 bases, with 12 bases of the junction left unmatched. CDR1 is SGHNT and CDR2 is YENEEA in the germline V gene. The CDR3 length is 18 residues. The DNA for the CDR3 is TGTGCCAGCAGCTTAGATGGAATGTTCCAGCGGGGATACAATGAGCAGTTCTTC. It translates to CASSLDGMFQRGYNEQFF.

J is TRBJ2-1 and V is TRBV7-2, with 12 bases lining up with TRBD2. V was pared by 0 bases and J by 7 bases, with 7 bases of the junction left unmatched. CDR3 length: 17 amino acids. CDR1 is SGHTA and CDR2 is FQGNSA in the germline V gene. The CDR3 sequence is CASSLALGLAGGNEQFF. The CDR3 coding sequence is TGTGCCAGCAGCTTAGCGCTTGGTCTAGCGGGAGGGAATGAGCAGTTCTTC.

This clone was seen more than once but under ten times. The V call is TRBV11-3, the J call TRBJ1-1; D gene unclear. Per the germline V gene, CDR1 is SGHNT and CDR2 is YENEEA. CDR3 length: 13 amino acids. V lost 6 bases, J lost 1 base, and 9 bases lay in between. The DNA for the CDR3 is TGTGCCAGCAGTTTCAAGCGGAACACTGAAGCTTTCTTT. It encodes CASSFKRNTEAFF.

The chain uses TRBV5-1 and TRBJ2-7; 9 bases fit TRBD1. The CDR3 contains 15 residues. J was trimmed by 0 bases and V by 5 bases; bases with no gene match: 6. Looked up from germline, CDR1 is SGHRS and CDR2 is YFSETQ. The CDR3: CASRNTGGSSYEQYF. In DNA form, the CDR3 reads TGCGCCAGCAGGAATACAGGGGGCAGCTCCTACGAGCAGTACTTC.

A single count supports this clone. The V call is TRBV4-1, the J call TRBJ2-7; weak D call: TRBD2 (5 bases). V gave up 1 base and J gave up 2 bases, with 15 bases separating them. CDR1 is MGHRA and CDR2 is YSYEKL in the germline V gene. This CDR3 has 16 amino acids. DNA of the CDR3: TGCGCCAGCAGCCAAGGGCTGGCGAAGCGGCCCTACGAGCAGTACTTC. It translates to CASSQGLAKRPYEQYF.

V and J are TRBV18 and TRBJ2-7, with 7 bases fitting TRBD1. V shed 3 bases, J shed 2 bases, and the junction held 4 bases outside the gene matches. Germline loops: CDR1 KGHSH, CDR2 LQKENI. CDR3 length equals 14 residues. The CDR3 here is CASSPGDRPYEQYF. CDR3 sequence (DNA): TGTGCCAGCTCACCTGGGGACAGACCCTACGAGCAGTACTTC.

This chain uses TRBV19 with TRBJ2-1; D uncertain. The CDR3 contains 14 residues. The germline V gene encodes CDR1 LNHDA and CDR2 SQIVND (reference sequence). With 4 bases removed from V and 3 bases from J, the gap between germline ends came to 10 bases. CDR3 nucleotides: TGTGCCAGTAGTACACTCAGGAACTACAATGAGCAGTTCTTC. It is translated as CASSTLRNYNEQFF.

The chain is built from TRBV28 and TRBJ1-2, with a possible D match to TRBD1 (5 bases). V was cut by 4 bases and J by 4 bases, with 16 bases left in between. Per germline, CDR1 MDHEN and CDR2 SYDVKM. This CDR3 is built from 15 residues. CDR3 residues: CASSSPPRQPYGYTF. The DNA for the CDR3 is TGTGCCAGCAGTTCCCCCCCCAGACAGCCCTATGGCTACACCTTC.

This clone has a single count. CDR3 coding DNA: TGTGCCATCAAAGGCGGAAACGAGCAGTACTTC. Its protein is CAIKGGNEQYF. This chain connects TRBV10-3 to TRBJ2-7; D remains ambiguous. The CDR3 runs to 11 residues. Between the trimmed V and J ends, which lost 7 bases and 5 bases, there was a span of 9 bases. The germline V gene encodes CDR1 ENHRY and CDR2 SYGVKD.

This chain connects TRBV12-3 or TRBV12-4 to TRBJ2-4; 7 bases agree with TRBD1. J lost 6 bases, V lost 7 bases, and 6 bases had no gene match. The CDR3 has 13 amino acids. The chain's CDR3 is CASTLGQLNIQYF. The CDR3 bases are TGTGCCAGCACCCTGGGACAGCTAAACATTCAGTACTTC.